This T cell receptor beta chain was found in a study of blood T cell repertoires in COVID-19. The CDR3 extends over 13 amino acids. The germline V gene encodes CDR1 SGDLS and CDR2 YYNGEE. Trimming left V 0 bases short and J 5 bases short, with 7 bases between. Clones were sequenced by immunoSEQ multiplex PCR, and TCRdb holds only the in-frame ones, with some missing. The sample has 100,000 to 150,000 clones, around nine tenths seen once. The sample comprised peripheral blood. The chain is built from TRBV9 and TRBJ2-3; D might be TRBD1 (6 bases). The TCR originated in a woman older than 75 with acute or convalescent COVID-19. CDR3 amino acids: CASSVGTEDTQYF. As DNA, the CDR3 is TGTGCCAGCAGCGTAGGGACAGAAGATACGCAGTATTTT.